This T cell receptor beta chain derives from a study of T-cell memory formation after mild COVID-19. TCRdb called the 5' RACE reads again in MiXCR, with one record for every CDR3 protein. The sample includes fewer than 550,000 distinct CDR3 sequences, 15% to 25% of them seen just once. Trimming left V 7 bases short and J 7 bases short, with 13 bases between. The CDR3 is 12 residues long. The germline V gene has CDR1 SEHNR and CDR2 FQNEAQ (reference sequence). This clonotype originated in an adult woman who had mild COVID-19 (a few samples of this study predate the infection). Cell type and time point are not known. The sample taken for sequencing was PBMCs or a T cell subset sorted from them (not recorded which). This chain uses TRBV7-9 with TRBJ2-5; no clear D gene. The chain's CDR3 is CASTSPWGTQYF. CDR3 nucleotides: TGTGCCAGCACCTCCCCATGGGGGACCCAGTACTTC.